One T cell receptor beta chain is described in this entry. Treatment given: around 19 received Ad26.COV2.S at low or high dose, single or two shots; several received placebo; per-sample allocation not given. Sample collection was performed on day 63 after the first vaccine or placebo injection. The data were taken from a study of Ad26.COV2.S vaccination and SARS-CoV-2 variants. Generated by immunoSEQ multiplex PCR, the TCRdb table keeps only in-frame clones and is missing some. The sample consists of 400,000 to 500,000 clones, roughly 90% of them appearing once. The CDR3 has 12 residues. V lost 8 bases and J lost 10, with 15 bases in between. The germline gives CDR1 MDHEN, CDR2 SYDVKM.

V and J are TRBV28 and TRBJ1-5; D unclear. The source is a person aged 18-60 years who received the Ad26.COV2.S COVID-19 vaccine or a placebo. The sequencing here drew on peripheral blood, taken in a trial of Ad26.COV2.S vaccine versus placebo. CDR3 bases: TGTGCCAGCGGTCTGATTTCGGATCCCCAGCATTTT. Protein sequence: CASGLISDPQHF. Together with reference TRBV28 and TRBJ1-5, the CDR3 gives the full variable domain: DVKVTQSSRYLVKRTGEKVFLECVQDMDHENMFWYRQDPGLGLRLIYFSYDVKMKEKGDIPEGYSVSREKKERFSLILESASTNQTSMYLCASGLISDPQHFGDGTRLSIL.